The 13 T cell receptor beta chains reported below all come from one sample, sequenced in a study of blood T cell repertoires in COVID-19. The protocol was immunoSEQ multiplex PCR, while the TCRdb copy is restricted to in-frame clones and leaves out a portion. The sample yields approximately 120,000 clones, approximately 89% seen once. Material for sequencing was peripheral blood. These receptors all stem from a woman older than 75 with COVID-19, enrolled during active disease.

The genes are TRBV19 and TRBJ2-7; the D gene is possibly TRBD2 (5 bases). The CDR3 consists of 16 residues. Per the germline V gene, CDR1 is LNHDA and CDR2 is SQIVND (reference sequence). V dropped 4 bases and J dropped 2 bases, with 18 bases sitting between them. The CDR3 coding sequence is TGTGCCAGTAGTAGGGCCCAGATCGTAGCGCCCTACGAGCAGTACTTC. Its translation is CASSRAQIVAPYEQYF.

This rearrangement joins TRBV7-2 to TRBJ1-5, with 7 bases matching TRBD1. Looked up from germline, CDR1 is SGHTA and CDR2 is FQGNSA. The CDR3 runs 15 residues. V shed 1 base and J 2 bases; nucleotides not matched to a gene: 2. The CDR3 region is CASSLDRGGNQPQHF. As DNA, the CDR3 is TGTGCCAGCAGCTTAGACAGGGGAGGCAATCAGCCCCAGCATTTT. The entire variable domain, with the rest obtained from reference TRBV7-2 and TRBJ1-5, is as follows: GAGVSQSPSNKVTEKGKDVELRCDPISGHTALYWYRQSLGQGLEFLIYFQGNSAPDKSGLPSDRFSAERTGGSVSTLTIQRTQQEDSAVYLCASSLDRGGNQPQHFGDGTRLSIL.

V is TRBV28 and J is TRBJ2-3, with TRBD2 matching over 8 bases. J was trimmed by 5 bases and V by 5 bases; bases with no gene match: 15. The CDR3 covers 17 residues. Germline V gene data show CDR1 as MDHEN and CDR2 as SYDVKM. CDR3 loop: CASSPVLEREWRDTQYF. The CDR3 nucleotides read TGTGCCAGCAGTCCTGTTTTGGAGCGGGAGTGGAGAGATACGCAGTATTTT.

The chain combines TRBV2 with TRBJ2-5; weak D call: TRBD1 (5 bases). CDR3 size: 14 residues. The V and J ends lost 6 bases and 3 bases respectively, with 14 bases between them. The germline V gene encodes CDR1 SNHLY and CDR2 FYNNEI. The DNA of the CDR3 is TGTGCCAGCAGCGCCCCCGACAGAAAAGAGACCCAGTACTTC. Protein: CASSAPDRKETQYF. The full variable domain, rest sourced from reference TRBV2 and TRBJ2-5, is EPEVTQTPSHQVTQMGQEVILRCVPISNHLYFYWYRQILGQKVEFLVSFYNNEISEKSEIFDDQFSVERPDGSNFTLKIRSTKLEDSAMYFCASSAPDRKETQYFGPGTRLLVL.

DNA for the CDR3: TGTGCCAGCAGCCCAGGGGAGACCCAGTACTTC. Protein product: CASSPGETQYF. This chain joins TRBV7-2 and TRBJ2-5, with a possible D match to TRBD1 (5 bases). Looked up from germline, CDR1 is SGHTA and CDR2 is FQGNSA. The CDR3 has 11 residues. V was trimmed by 5 bases and J by 5 bases, leaving 6 bases between them.

V and J are TRBV12-3 or TRBV12-4 and TRBJ1-1; no definite D call. V lost 3 bases, J lost 7 bases, and 12 bases lay in between. This CDR3 spans 13 amino acids. The CDR3 DNA sequence: TGTGCCAGCAGTTTCTATGGGCAGAATGAAGCTTTCTTT. Amino acids: CASSFYGQNEAFF.

This clone has more than one count but fewer than ten. The chain joins TRBV6-2 or TRBV6-3 to TRBJ1-5, with D possibly TRBD1 on 6 matching bases. The CDR3 runs to 13 residues. The V and J ends lost 5 bases and 6 bases respectively, with 11 bases between them. CDR1 MNHEY and CDR2 SVGEGT come from the germline V gene. DNA for the CDR3: TGTGCCAGCAGTAGACAGGAACTTCAGCCCCAGCATTTT. Translation: CASSRQELQPQHF.

The chain is built from TRBV14 and TRBJ2-5; perhaps TRBD1 as D (5 bases). Trimming took off 5 bases at V and 5 bases at J, with 6 bases between the two ends. Germline V CDR1 and CDR2: SGHDN, FVKESK. The CDR3 totals 11 residues. This CDR3 is CASSNRETQYF. In DNA, the CDR3 is TGTGCCAGCAGCAACAGGGAGACCCAGTACTTC.

The chain couples TRBV15 to TRBJ2-1, with D possibly being TRBD1 (6 bases). Germline values: CDR1 LNHNV, CDR2 YYDKDF (reference sequence). V lost 5 bases and J lost 2, with 22 bases in between. This CDR3 has 18 amino acids. The CDR3 reads CATSDPWRSGQAYNEQFF. CDR3 nucleotide sequence: TGTGCCACCAGCGACCCTTGGAGGTCGGGACAAGCCTACAATGAGCAGTTCTTC.

The CDR3 loop is CASSHSGGVGQPQHF. The CDR3 DNA sequence: TGTGCCAGCAGCCACTCGGGGGGAGTGGGTCAGCCCCAGCATTTT. The chain joins TRBV5-5 to TRBJ1-5; possibly TRBD1 for D (5 bases). Trimming took 4 bases from V and 6 from J, leaving 17 bases between them. Germline loops: CDR1 SGHKS, CDR2 YYEKEE (reference sequence). This CDR3 is 15 amino acids long.

This chain connects TRBV24-1 to TRBJ2-7, with 10 bases fitting TRBD1. The CDR3 spans 16 residues. CDR1 and CDR2 (germline): KGHDR, SFDVKD. V lost 3 bases and J lost 5; bases outside the gene matches: 9. In nucleotides, the CDR3 is TGTGCCACCAGTGATGTCACCGGGACAGGGGTCGACGAGCAGTACTTC. It specifies CATSDVTGTGVDEQYF.

This rearrangement joins TRBV4-3 to TRBJ2-5; D is uncertain. The V end lost 0 bases, the J end lost 4 bases, and 9 bases lay between the germline ends. CDR3 length: 14 amino acids. Germline V gives CDR1 LGHNA, CDR2 YSLEER. CDR3 loop: CASSQDGRRETQYF. CDR3 in DNA: TGCGCCAGCAGCCAAGATGGTAGGAGAGAGACCCAGTACTTC.

The V gene is TRBV7-9, the J gene TRBJ2-7; 12 bases fit TRBD2. Trimming cost V 0 bases and J 1 base; bases outside gene matches: 4. The CDR3 has 17 amino acids. Germline CDR1 is SEHNR and CDR2 is FQNEAQ (reference sequence). The CDR3 DNA reads TGTGCCAGCAGCTTAGCGGGGGGACTAGCGGGTTCCTACGAGCAGTACTTC. This gives the protein CASSLAGGLAGSYEQYF.